This is a list of T cell receptor beta chains from one sample in a study. One entry per CDR3 protein, called by TCRdb with MiXCR from the 5' RACE reads. The table shows about 57,000 distinct CDR3 sequences, with roughly 28% occurring only once. The specimen sequenced was tumor-infiltrating Tregs sorted from the breast tumor. The receptors were gathered from a female donor with breast cancer. Both conserved end residues are part of each CDR3. Fields, in order: clone size, V gene, D gene, J gene, CDR3 protein, CDR3 DNA. The D gene is left open where the match is weak. Rows give clone size only sometimes, using once, few, many, or a class for an expanded clone.

>NA|TRBV6-2/TRBV6-3|TRBD2|TRBJ2-2
CASSYSRLATGELFF
TGTGCCAGCAGTTACTCGCGACTAGCCACCGGGGAGCTGTTTTTT
>NA|TRBV6-2/TRBV6-3|TRBD2|TRBJ2-1
CASSQTLAGGYNEQFF
TGTGCCAGCAGTCAAACCTTAGCGGGAGGTTACAATGAGCAGTTCTTC
>NA|TRBV5-1|NA|TRBJ2-7
CASSFDSYEQYF
TGCGCCAGCAGCTTTGACTCCTACGAGCAGTACTTC
>NA|TRBV12-3/TRBV12-4|NA|TRBJ2-3
CVSSVRGSDTQYF
TGTGTCAGCAGTGTGCGGGGATCAGATACGCAGTATTTT
>few|TRBV7-6|NA|TRBJ2-7
CASSPQSLSEQYF
TGTGCCAGCAGCCCACAATCGTTGAGTGAGCAGTACTTC
>NA|TRBV12-3/TRBV12-4|TRBD1|TRBJ1-1
CASRGGQLNTEAFF
TGTGCCAGCAGGGGGGGACAGTTGAACACTGAAGCTTTCTTT
>NA|TRBV29-1|NA|TRBJ2-7
CSVRGNYEQYF
TGCAGCGTTAGAGGCAATTACGAGCAGTACTTC
>few|TRBV6-5|TRBD1|TRBJ1-2
CASSSRQGNYGYTF
TGTGCCAGCAGTTCGCGACAGGGTAACTATGGCTACACCTTC
>many|TRBV9|NA|TRBJ1-2
CASSVGKGTRGGWGYGYTF
TGTGCCAGCAGCGTAGGAAAAGGAACACGTGGAGGCTGGGGCTATGGCTACACCTTC
>NA|TRBV2|NA|TRBJ2-1
CASSVGAPGSEQFF
TGTGCCAGCAGTGTGGGGGCCCCGGGGAGTGAGCAGTTCTTC
>few|TRBV3-1|TRBD1|TRBJ1-5
CASSQGDRAQPQHF
TGTGCCAGCAGCCAAGGGGACAGGGCTCAGCCCCAGCATTTT
>NA|TRBV10-3|TRBD1|TRBJ2-5
CAISGGQQETQYF
TGTGCCATCAGTGGGGGACAGCAAGAGACCCAGTACTTC
>NA|TRBV5-4|NA|TRBJ2-5
CASSLGAGAQPGAQYF
TGTGCCAGCAGCTTGGGGGCGGGGGCTCAACCCGGGGCCCAGTACTTC
>many|TRBV12-3/TRBV12-4|NA|TRBJ1-4
CASSLVLATNEKLFF
TGTGCCAGCAGTTTAGTTCTGGCAACTAATGAAAAACTGTTTTTT
>NA|TRBV7-9|TRBD2|TRBJ2-1
CASRTGLAGGNEQFF
TGTGCCAGCAGAACTGGACTAGCCGGGGGCAATGAGCAGTTCTTC
>NA|TRBV29-1|NA|TRBJ2-7
CSVALGVDEQYF
TGCAGCGTTGCCCTGGGGGTAGACGAGCAGTACTTC
>many|TRBV6-6|NA|TRBJ2-5
CASSVWAGGQYF
TGTGCCAGCAGTGTCTGGGCCGGGGGCCAGTACTTC
>few|TRBV21-1|NA|TRBJ1-2
CASSKSPGQGGSIYGYTF
TGTGCCAGCAGCAAATCACCGGGACAGGGAGGATCTATCTATGGCTACACCTTC
>NA|TRBV15|NA|TRBJ1-2
CATSRGEDTNYGYTF
TGTGCCACCAGCAGAGGAGAGGACACGAACTATGGCTACACCTTC
>NA|TRBV3-1|NA|TRBJ2-3
CASSQDSRVLPDTQYF
TGTGCCAGCAGCCAAGATTCCCGGGTATTGCCAGATACGCAGTATTTT
>few|TRBV6-6|NA|TRBJ2-5
CASSLTVKETQYF
TGTGCCAGCAGTTTAACAGTGAAAGAGACCCAGTACTTC
>NA|TRBV5-1|TRBD1|TRBJ2-3
CASGLGQGAGTDTQYF
TGCGCCAGCGGCTTGGGACAGGGGGCAGGCACAGATACGCAGTATTTT
>once|TRBV3-1|NA|TRBJ2-5
CASSQGPGAQETQYF
TGTGCCAGCAGCCAAGGTCCAGGCGCCCAAGAGACCCAGTACTTC
>NA|TRBV7-9|NA|TRBJ2-4
CASGPPRGRNIQYF
TGTGCCAGCGGCCCCCCGAGGGGGAGGAACATTCAGTACTTC
>NA|TRBV20-1|TRBD2|TRBJ2-7
CSARANGRGEQYF
TGCAGTGCTAGAGCTAACGGGAGGGGAGAGCAGTACTTC
>few|TRBV5-1|NA|TRBJ2-5
CASSFLGQHQETQYF
TGCGCCAGCAGCTTCCTAGGACAGCACCAAGAGACCCAGTACTTC
>many|TRBV7-2|NA|TRBJ2-1
CASRSLNEQFF
TGTGCCAGCAGGTCCCTCAATGAGCAGTTCTTC
>few|TRBV6-1|TRBD1|TRBJ1-5
CATTAGTGANQPQHF
TGTGCCACAACTGCGGGGACAGGGGCCAATCAGCCCCAGCATTTT
>NA|TRBV4-1|TRBD2|TRBJ2-7
CASSQVTSGTYEQYF
TGCGCCAGCAGCCAAGTAACTAGCGGCACGTACGAGCAGTACTTC
>NA|TRBV4-3|NA|TRBJ2-2
CASSPSSSVHLTGELFF
TGCGCCAGCAGCCCCTCTAGCAGCGTACATCTAACCGGGGAGCTGTTTTTT
>NA|TRBV10-1|TRBD2|TRBJ2-7
CASSASLGSGTEQYF
TGCGCCAGCAGTGCGTCGCTCGGCAGCGGGACCGAGCAGTACTTC
>few|TRBV21-1|NA|TRBJ1-4
CASSIQGAPGEKLFF
TGTGCCAGCAGCATCCAGGGGGCGCCGGGAGAAAAACTGTTTTTT
>medium-sized|TRBV9|NA|TRBJ2-3
CASSVTGVVDTQYF
TGTGCCAGCAGTGTCACGGGGGTTGTAGATACGCAGTATTTT
>many|TRBV12-3/TRBV12-4|TRBD1|TRBJ1-1
CASSFLKRDRAFF
TGTGCCAGCAGTTTTCTTAAGAGGGACAGGGCTTTCTTT
>once|TRBV7-2|TRBD1|TRBJ1-6
CTSSHRDSNSPLHF
TGTACCAGCAGCCACCGGGACAGCAATTCACCCCTCCACTTT
>NA|TRBV28|NA|TRBJ1-3
CASRKAGNTIYF
TGTGCCAGCAGGAAAGCTGGAAACACCATATATTTT
>NA|TRBV20-1|TRBD1|TRBJ2-7
CSARTGKVNNEQYF
TGCAGTGCTAGGACAGGGAAGGTGAATAACGAGCAGTACTTC
>NA|TRBV6-5|NA|TRBJ1-4
CASGGNVKLFF
TGTGCCAGCGGGGGTAATGTAAAACTGTTTTTT
>few|TRBV7-2|NA|TRBJ2-2
CASSLARSANTGELFF
TGTGCCAGCAGCTTAGCGCGCAGCGCGAACACCGGGGAGCTGTTTTTT
>NA|TRBV7-2|TRBD1|TRBJ1-4
CASSKDRAGTNEKLFF
TGTGCCAGCAGCAAGGACAGGGCGGGAACTAATGAAAAACTGTTTTTT
>NA|TRBV29-1|TRBD2|TRBJ2-7
CSVEGSGLAIGEQYF
TGCAGCGTTGAAGGATCCGGACTAGCAATCGGCGAGCAGTACTTC
>NA|TRBV7-9|NA|TRBJ1-6
CASSLMAENSPLHF
TGTGCCAGCAGCTTAATGGCAGAAAATTCACCCCTCCACTTT
>many|TRBV27|TRBD2|TRBJ2-5
CASSDIAGARETQYF
TGTGCCAGCAGTGACATAGCGGGGGCCCGAGAGACCCAGTACTTC
>NA|TRBV11-2|NA|TRBJ2-7
CASSLDPIQYEQYF
TGTGCCAGCAGCCTTGACCCAATTCAGTACGAGCAGTACTTC
>NA|TRBV29-1|NA|TRBJ1-5
CSVGDQSNQPQHF
TGCAGCGTTGGGGATCAGAGCAATCAGCCCCAGCATTTT
>NA|TRBV20-1|NA|TRBJ2-3
CSAREGAGVDTQYF
TGCAGTGCTAGAGAAGGGGCCGGTGTAGATACGCAGTATTTT
>many|TRBV20-1|NA|TRBJ1-3
CSAGTKSTIYF
TGCAGTGCTGGTACTAAGTCCACCATATATTTT
>few|TRBV6-6|NA|TRBJ1-4
CASSYPPGTNEKLFF
TGTGCCAGCAGTTACCCTCCGGGGACTAATGAAAAACTGTTTTTT
>NA|TRBV10-3|NA|TRBJ1-5
CASNGRGTYQPQHF
TGTGCCAGCAATGGCCGTGGCACCTACCAGCCCCAGCATTTT
>NA|TRBV5-1|NA|TRBJ1-1
CASSLGSSRMNTEAFF
TGCGCCAGCAGCTTGGGGAGCAGCCGCATGAACACTGAAGCTTTCTTT
>few|TRBV2|NA|TRBJ2-6
CASSELMGARSGANVLTF
TGTGCCAGCAGTGAATTAATGGGTGCACGCTCTGGGGCCAACGTCCTGACTTTC
>NA|TRBV7-2|NA|TRBJ1-2
CASSLATSGYTF
TGTGCCAGCAGCTTAGCGACGAGTGGCTACACCTTC
>NA|TRBV4-1|NA|TRBJ1-1
CASSQAEGTEAFF
TGCGCCAGCAGCCAAGCTGAGGGCACTGAAGCTTTCTTT